These T cell receptor beta chains were read from a single sample in a study of blood T cells in healthy people across ages. TCRdb reprocessed the 5' RACE reads with MiXCR, giving one entry per CDR3 protein. The data contain over 950,000 distinct CDR3 sequences, approximately 50% of them singletons. Specimen: blood. These receptors all come from a woman aged 60 to 75 in good health. CDR3s include the opening cysteine and the closing phenylalanine or tryptophan. D genes are given only for firm matches. The size of a clone is reported for some rows only, either as once, few or many, or as a class for expanded clones.

j_gene,abundance,d_gene,v_gene,CDR3nt,CDR3aa
TRBJ1-1,once,.,TRBV4-1,TGCGCCAGCAGCCGGGCGGGGCCCCCGCTCAACACTGAAGCTTTCTTT,CASSRAGPPLNTEAFF
TRBJ2-7,few,TRBD2,TRBV6-5,TGTGCCAGTGCGGGGGTGACCTACGAGCAGTACTTC,CASAGVTYEQYF
TRBJ2-1,.,TRBD1,TRBV7-2,TGTGCCAGCAGCTTAATGACAGGGGGATGGAATGAGCAGTTCTTC,CASSLMTGGWNEQFF
TRBJ2-5,few,TRBD1,TRBV15,TGTGCCACCAGCACAAGCAAGGGGACAGGGGGTCGGACCCAGTACTTC,CATSTSKGTGGRTQYF
TRBJ2-1,.,TRBD2,TRBV6-2/TRBV6-3,TGTGCCAGCAGTCCAAATAGGGCTAGCGGTCACAATGAGCAGTTCTTC,CASSPNRASGHNEQFF
TRBJ1-5,few,TRBD1,TRBV5-8,TGTGCCAGCAGCTGGACAGGGCGTACCCCGTTCAATCAGCCCCAGCATTTT,CASSWTGRTPFNQPQHF
TRBJ2-5,.,.,TRBV20-1,TGCAGTGTCAGAGAAGGGGTGGAAGAGACCCAGTACTTC,CSVREGVEETQYF
TRBJ2-7,few,.,TRBV12-3/TRBV12-4,TGTGCCAGCAGTCCACCAGTCCATTGGCGGGGAGATCTATACGAGCAGTACTTC,CASSPPVHWRGDLYEQYF
TRBJ1-2,.,.,TRBV29-1,TGCAGCGCAGGGACAAGGAGGGGGTATGGCTACACCTTC,CSAGTRRGYGYTF
TRBJ2-7,.,.,TRBV12-3/TRBV12-4,TGTGCCAGCAGCCTGGGACTCCCTGTAGCCTCCTACGAGCAGTACTTC,CASSLGLPVASYEQYF
TRBJ1-1,.,.,TRBV29-1,TGCAGCGTTGGACCCTCGTCGCAGGCTGCGAACACTGAAGCTTTCTTT,CSVGPSSQAANTEAFF
TRBJ1-2,once,.,TRBV3-1,TGTGCCAGCAGCCCAAGGGAGACAGGAGTTTACTATGGCTACACCTTC,CASSPRETGVYYGYTF
TRBJ2-7,.,.,TRBV5-1,TGCGCCAGCAGCTTGGATGCAGGGAGTGGAAACGAGCAGTACTTC,CASSLDAGSGNEQYF
TRBJ2-4,few,.,TRBV25-1,TGTGCCAGCAGTGAATATGATGGCCCAGCGGGAGCCAAAAACATTCAGTACTTC,CASSEYDGPAGAKNIQYF
TRBJ2-6,few,.,TRBV20-1,TGCAGTGCTAGTACGACAGCGAAGGGGAGGGCCAACGTCCTGACTTTC,CSASTTAKGRANVLTF
TRBJ2-1,.,.,TRBV6-2/TRBV6-3,TGTGCCAGCAGTTACGGGGGATTCTCCTACAATGAGCAGTTCTTC,CASSYGGFSYNEQFF
TRBJ2-7,.,.,TRBV6-1,TGTGCCAGCAGGGTGGCAGGATACGAGCAGTACTTC,CASRVAGYEQYF
TRBJ2-5,.,.,TRBV29-1,TGTAGCGTTGAAAGACGCGACTCCTACAATGAGCAGTACTTC,CSVERRDSYNEQYF
TRBJ2-7,.,TRBD1,TRBV28,TGTGCCAGCGTCGCAGGGGGCGTTTGGGAGCAGTACTTC,CASVAGGVWEQYF
TRBJ2-2,once,TRBD2,TRBV9,TGTGCCAGCAGCGTCACCGGGACTAGCGGGAGGGCCTACACCGGGGAGCTGTTTTTT,CASSVTGTSGRAYTGELFF
TRBJ2-5,.,.,TRBV9,TGTGCCAGCAGCGTCCAGGGGGGCGAGACCCAGTACTTC,CASSVQGGETQYF
TRBJ1-2,few,TRBD1,TRBV12-3/TRBV12-4,TGTGCCAGCAGCGCAGGGACAGGGATCGGCTATGGCTACACCTTC,CASSAGTGIGYGYTF
TRBJ2-6,few,.,TRBV28,TGTGCCAGCAGCCGCATAGCTGGGGCCAACGTCCTGACTTTC,CASSRIAGANVLTF
TRBJ2-1,.,.,TRBV24-1,TGTGCCACCAGTGATTACAGGAAGAATGAGCAGTTCTTC,CATSDYRKNEQFF
TRBJ2-3,.,.,TRBV12-3/TRBV12-4,TGTGCCAGCAGTTGGAGCGGAAGGACAGATACGCAGTATTTT,CASSWSGRTDTQYF
TRBJ1-2,.,.,TRBV3-1,TGTGCCAGCAGCCCTCGCCGATACTCTAACTATGGCTACACCTTC,CASSPRRYSNYGYTF
TRBJ1-5,few,.,TRBV27,TGTGCCAGCAAAAAGCAGGACAGAAATCAGCCCCAGCATTTT,CASKKQDRNQPQHF
TRBJ2-7,.,.,TRBV12-3/TRBV12-4,TGTGCCAGCAGTTACTTCTCGACCTACGAGCAGTACTTC,CASSYFSTYEQYF
TRBJ2-4,.,.,TRBV4-1,TGCGCCAGCAGCCAAGAAGGAAGACTAGCCAAAAACATTCAGTACTTC,CASSQEGRLAKNIQYF
TRBJ2-7,.,TRBD1,TRBV20-1,TGCAGTGCTAGAGTCGACAGGGGCAGCTCCTACGAGCAGTACTTC,CSARVDRGSSYEQYF
TRBJ1-1,.,.,TRBV7-9,TGTGCCAGCAGCTTAGGGGAATGGGGCACTGAAGCTTTCTTT,CASSLGEWGTEAFF
TRBJ2-7,.,.,TRBV12-3/TRBV12-4,TGTGCCAGCAGGGACCATTGGGGGGAGCAGTACTTC,CASRDHWGEQYF
TRBJ2-3,few,TRBD2,TRBV4-3,TGCGCCAGCAGCCAAGAGGGTCGGGGAGGGGCAGATACGCAGTATTTT,CASSQEGRGGADTQYF
TRBJ2-4,.,TRBD1,TRBV29-1,TGCAGCGTTTGGGCAGGGGGCCTCAAAAACATTCAGTACTTC,CSVWAGGLKNIQYF
TRBJ2-2,.,.,TRBV3-1,TGTGCCAGCACCCTCGGGGCCTTGGGTGCCGGGGAGCTGTTTTTT,CASTLGALGAGELFF
TRBJ2-5,many,.,TRBV12-3/TRBV12-4,TGTGCCAGCAGTTTTGAGACTACCCCCCCGGGGACCCAGTACTTC,CASSFETTPPGTQYF
TRBJ2-7,few,.,TRBV5-1,TGCGCCAGCAGTATGGGGAACTACGAGCAGTACTTC,CASSMGNYEQYF
TRBJ2-7,once,.,TRBV3-1,TGTGCCAGCAGCCAATTCGGTCTGCGAGACAGGCAATACGAGCAGTACTTC,CASSQFGLRDRQYEQYF
TRBJ2-5,.,.,TRBV28,TGTGCCAGCAGTTTACCCGCGGAGAGGCGGGAGACCCAGTACTTC,CASSLPAERRETQYF
TRBJ2-7,.,.,TRBV4-3,TGCGCCAGCAGCCCGTTCCTAACCTCCTACGAGCAGTACTTC,CASSPFLTSYEQYF
TRBJ2-7,.,.,TRBV4-2,TGTGCCAGCAGCCAAGTATGGGGGAGCTCCTACGAGCAGTACTTC,CASSQVWGSSYEQYF
TRBJ2-4,.,TRBD2,TRBV6-6,TGTGCCAGCAGTTACTCCACGACTAGCGGAAACATTCAGTACTTC,CASSYSTTSGNIQYF
TRBJ2-3,few,TRBD2,TRBV2,TGTGCCAGCGGCGGGACTAGCGGGAGGTTGGATACGCAGTATTTT,CASGGTSGRLDTQYF
TRBJ1-5,.,.,TRBV4-2,TGTGCCAGCAGCCAAGATACGGCGAGGATGGCTCCCCAGCATTTT,CASSQDTARMAPQHF
TRBJ2-3,few,.,TRBV6-4,TGTGCCAGCAGTGACCGCGGCGGCCTGTATTTT,CASSDRGGLYF
TRBJ2-1,.,TRBD2,TRBV6-6,TGTGCCAGCAGAAACGAACTAGCGGGAGTCAATGAGCAGTTCTTC,CASRNELAGVNEQFF
TRBJ2-7,.,TRBD1,TRBV6-1,TGTGCCAGCAGAACCGGGACAGGATCCTACGAGCAGTACTTC,CASRTGTGSYEQYF
TRBJ2-1,.,.,TRBV7-2,TGTGCCAGCAGCTTACAGAGCAATGAGCAGTTCTTC,CASSLQSNEQFF